This TCR beta chain appears in the sequencing data of a study of blood T cell repertoires in COVID-19. This CDR3 comprises 14 residues. The ends were cut back, 6 bases at V and 0 bases at J, with 6 bases in the middle. Germline-derived CDR1 and CDR2 are MNHEY and SVGAGI. Data came from immunoSEQ multiplex PCR; TCRdb stores just in-frame clones and leaves some out. The sample carries 250,000 to 300,000 clones, approximately 90% recorded once. The gene calls are TRBV6-5 and TRBJ1-6; no reliable D call. The specimen sequenced was peripheral blood. This sequence originates from a woman aged 45-59 years with COVID-19, enrolled during active disease. The CDR3 nucleotides read TGTGCCAGCAGACAGAGCTCCTATAATTCACCCCTCCACTTT. This translates into CASRQSSYNSPLHF.